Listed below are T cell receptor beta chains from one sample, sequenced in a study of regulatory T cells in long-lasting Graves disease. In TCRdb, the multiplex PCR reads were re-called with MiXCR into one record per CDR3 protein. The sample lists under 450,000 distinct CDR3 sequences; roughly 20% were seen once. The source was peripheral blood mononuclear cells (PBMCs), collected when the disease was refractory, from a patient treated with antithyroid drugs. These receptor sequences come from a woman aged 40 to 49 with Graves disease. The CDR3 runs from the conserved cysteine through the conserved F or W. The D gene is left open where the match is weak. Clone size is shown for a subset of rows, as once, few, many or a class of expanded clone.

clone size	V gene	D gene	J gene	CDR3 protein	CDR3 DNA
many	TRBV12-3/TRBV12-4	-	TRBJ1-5	CASSSDGIFQPQHF	TGTGCCAGCAGCTCGGACGGGATCTTTCAGCCCCAGCATTTT
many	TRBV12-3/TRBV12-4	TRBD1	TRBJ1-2	CASSHRGRKGFNGYTF	TGTGCCAGCAGTCACAGGGGGCGGAAAGGGTTTAATGGCTACACCTTC
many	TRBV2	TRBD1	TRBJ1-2	CASAVVTGDGYTF	TGTGCCAGCGCCGTGGTTACAGGGGATGGCTACACCTTC
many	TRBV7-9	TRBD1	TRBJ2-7	CATRRQGAHEQYF	TGTGCCACTCGGCGACAGGGGGCCCACGAGCAGTACTTC
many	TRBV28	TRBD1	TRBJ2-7	CASTSGTVIYEQYF	TGTGCCAGCACGTCCGGGACAGTTATCTACGAGCAGTACTTC
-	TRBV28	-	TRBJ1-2	CASSYVVGGGYRQNYGYTF	TGTGCCAGCAGTTACGTTGTCGGGGGAGGTTACAGACAAAACTATGGCTACACCTTC
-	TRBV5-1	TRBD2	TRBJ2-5	CASSTSGSLRETQYF	TGCGCCAGCAGTACTAGCGGGAGTCTCCGGGAGACCCAGTACTTC
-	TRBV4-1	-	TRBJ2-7	CASSWGPSYEQYF	TGCGCCAGCAGTTGGGGACCCAGCTACGAGCAGTACTTC
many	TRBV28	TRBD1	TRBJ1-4	CASSPGTGPGNEKLFF	TGTGCCAGCAGTCCCGGGACAGGCCCGGGTAATGAAAAACTGTTTTTT
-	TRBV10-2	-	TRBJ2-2	CASSRSNPVKNTGELFF	TGCGCCAGCAGTCGCTCGAACCCCGTAAAGAACACCGGGGAGCTGTTTTTT
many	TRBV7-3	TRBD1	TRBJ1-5	CASKKDRPQPQHF	TGTGCCAGCAAAAAGGACAGGCCCCAGCCCCAGCATTTT
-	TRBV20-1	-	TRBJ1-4	CSARLGGNEKLFF	TGCAGTGCTAGACTAGGGGGGAATGAAAAACTGTTTTTT
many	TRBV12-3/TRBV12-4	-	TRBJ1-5	CASRQVSNQPQHF	TGTGCCAGCAGACAGGTTAGCAATCAGCCCCAGCATTTT
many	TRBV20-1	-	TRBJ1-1	CSASPGLSGEAFF	TGCAGTGCTAGCCCCGGCCTATCTGGAGAAGCTTTCTTT
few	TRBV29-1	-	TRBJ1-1	CSVDIFRTEAFF	TGCAGCGTTGATATTTTTAGGACTGAAGCTTTCTTT
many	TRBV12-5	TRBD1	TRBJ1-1	CASGLGGGTGPATEAFF	TGTGCTAGTGGTCTCGGGGGGGGGACAGGGCCGGCCACTGAAGCTTTCTTT
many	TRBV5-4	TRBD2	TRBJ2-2	CASSLGRVGAGELFF	TGTGCCAGCAGCCTCGGGAGGGTTGGGGCCGGGGAGCTGTTTTTT
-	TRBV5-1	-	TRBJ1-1	CASSLEEWDGTEAFF	TGCGCCAGCAGCTTGGAGGAATGGGACGGCACTGAAGCTTTCTTT
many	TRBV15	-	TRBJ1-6	CATSREGPGELSPLHF	TGTGCCACCAGCAGAGAAGGTCCAGGGGAACTCTCACCCCTCCACTTT
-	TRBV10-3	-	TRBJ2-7	CAISEPSSPQPYEQYF	TGTGCCATCAGTGAGCCTTCTTCCCCTCAGCCGTACGAGCAGTACTTC
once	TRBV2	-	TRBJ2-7	CASSSAADSGAPF	TGTGCCAGCAGTTCAGCCGCTGATTCCGGGGCACCCTTC
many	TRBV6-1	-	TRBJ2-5	CASTREPGRSIKETQYF	TGTGCCAGCACTAGAGAACCGGGGCGGAGCATTAAAGAGACCCAGTACTTC
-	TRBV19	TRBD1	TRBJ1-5	CASRDRSYQPQHF	TGTGCCAGCCGGGACAGAAGCTATCAGCCCCAGCATTTT
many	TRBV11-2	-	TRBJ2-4	CASSSRVLDIQYF	TGTGCCAGCAGTTCAAGAGTGTTGGACATTCAGTACTTC
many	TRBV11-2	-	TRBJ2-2	CASSSGGLSYTGELFF	TGTGCCAGCAGCTCAGGAGGACTTTCATACACCGGGGAGCTGTTTTTT
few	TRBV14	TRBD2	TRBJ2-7	CASRRLRLAGAYEQYF	TGTGCCAGCAGACGATTAAGACTAGCGGGCGCCTACGAGCAGTACTTC
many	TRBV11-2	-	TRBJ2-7	CASSSQGSTSYEQYF	TGTGCCAGCAGCTCTCAGGGGTCCACCTCCTACGAGCAGTACTTC
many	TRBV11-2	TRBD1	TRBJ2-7	CASSHQGAGFSEQYF	TGTGCCAGCAGCCACCAGGGGGCTGGTTTCTCCGAGCAGTACTTC